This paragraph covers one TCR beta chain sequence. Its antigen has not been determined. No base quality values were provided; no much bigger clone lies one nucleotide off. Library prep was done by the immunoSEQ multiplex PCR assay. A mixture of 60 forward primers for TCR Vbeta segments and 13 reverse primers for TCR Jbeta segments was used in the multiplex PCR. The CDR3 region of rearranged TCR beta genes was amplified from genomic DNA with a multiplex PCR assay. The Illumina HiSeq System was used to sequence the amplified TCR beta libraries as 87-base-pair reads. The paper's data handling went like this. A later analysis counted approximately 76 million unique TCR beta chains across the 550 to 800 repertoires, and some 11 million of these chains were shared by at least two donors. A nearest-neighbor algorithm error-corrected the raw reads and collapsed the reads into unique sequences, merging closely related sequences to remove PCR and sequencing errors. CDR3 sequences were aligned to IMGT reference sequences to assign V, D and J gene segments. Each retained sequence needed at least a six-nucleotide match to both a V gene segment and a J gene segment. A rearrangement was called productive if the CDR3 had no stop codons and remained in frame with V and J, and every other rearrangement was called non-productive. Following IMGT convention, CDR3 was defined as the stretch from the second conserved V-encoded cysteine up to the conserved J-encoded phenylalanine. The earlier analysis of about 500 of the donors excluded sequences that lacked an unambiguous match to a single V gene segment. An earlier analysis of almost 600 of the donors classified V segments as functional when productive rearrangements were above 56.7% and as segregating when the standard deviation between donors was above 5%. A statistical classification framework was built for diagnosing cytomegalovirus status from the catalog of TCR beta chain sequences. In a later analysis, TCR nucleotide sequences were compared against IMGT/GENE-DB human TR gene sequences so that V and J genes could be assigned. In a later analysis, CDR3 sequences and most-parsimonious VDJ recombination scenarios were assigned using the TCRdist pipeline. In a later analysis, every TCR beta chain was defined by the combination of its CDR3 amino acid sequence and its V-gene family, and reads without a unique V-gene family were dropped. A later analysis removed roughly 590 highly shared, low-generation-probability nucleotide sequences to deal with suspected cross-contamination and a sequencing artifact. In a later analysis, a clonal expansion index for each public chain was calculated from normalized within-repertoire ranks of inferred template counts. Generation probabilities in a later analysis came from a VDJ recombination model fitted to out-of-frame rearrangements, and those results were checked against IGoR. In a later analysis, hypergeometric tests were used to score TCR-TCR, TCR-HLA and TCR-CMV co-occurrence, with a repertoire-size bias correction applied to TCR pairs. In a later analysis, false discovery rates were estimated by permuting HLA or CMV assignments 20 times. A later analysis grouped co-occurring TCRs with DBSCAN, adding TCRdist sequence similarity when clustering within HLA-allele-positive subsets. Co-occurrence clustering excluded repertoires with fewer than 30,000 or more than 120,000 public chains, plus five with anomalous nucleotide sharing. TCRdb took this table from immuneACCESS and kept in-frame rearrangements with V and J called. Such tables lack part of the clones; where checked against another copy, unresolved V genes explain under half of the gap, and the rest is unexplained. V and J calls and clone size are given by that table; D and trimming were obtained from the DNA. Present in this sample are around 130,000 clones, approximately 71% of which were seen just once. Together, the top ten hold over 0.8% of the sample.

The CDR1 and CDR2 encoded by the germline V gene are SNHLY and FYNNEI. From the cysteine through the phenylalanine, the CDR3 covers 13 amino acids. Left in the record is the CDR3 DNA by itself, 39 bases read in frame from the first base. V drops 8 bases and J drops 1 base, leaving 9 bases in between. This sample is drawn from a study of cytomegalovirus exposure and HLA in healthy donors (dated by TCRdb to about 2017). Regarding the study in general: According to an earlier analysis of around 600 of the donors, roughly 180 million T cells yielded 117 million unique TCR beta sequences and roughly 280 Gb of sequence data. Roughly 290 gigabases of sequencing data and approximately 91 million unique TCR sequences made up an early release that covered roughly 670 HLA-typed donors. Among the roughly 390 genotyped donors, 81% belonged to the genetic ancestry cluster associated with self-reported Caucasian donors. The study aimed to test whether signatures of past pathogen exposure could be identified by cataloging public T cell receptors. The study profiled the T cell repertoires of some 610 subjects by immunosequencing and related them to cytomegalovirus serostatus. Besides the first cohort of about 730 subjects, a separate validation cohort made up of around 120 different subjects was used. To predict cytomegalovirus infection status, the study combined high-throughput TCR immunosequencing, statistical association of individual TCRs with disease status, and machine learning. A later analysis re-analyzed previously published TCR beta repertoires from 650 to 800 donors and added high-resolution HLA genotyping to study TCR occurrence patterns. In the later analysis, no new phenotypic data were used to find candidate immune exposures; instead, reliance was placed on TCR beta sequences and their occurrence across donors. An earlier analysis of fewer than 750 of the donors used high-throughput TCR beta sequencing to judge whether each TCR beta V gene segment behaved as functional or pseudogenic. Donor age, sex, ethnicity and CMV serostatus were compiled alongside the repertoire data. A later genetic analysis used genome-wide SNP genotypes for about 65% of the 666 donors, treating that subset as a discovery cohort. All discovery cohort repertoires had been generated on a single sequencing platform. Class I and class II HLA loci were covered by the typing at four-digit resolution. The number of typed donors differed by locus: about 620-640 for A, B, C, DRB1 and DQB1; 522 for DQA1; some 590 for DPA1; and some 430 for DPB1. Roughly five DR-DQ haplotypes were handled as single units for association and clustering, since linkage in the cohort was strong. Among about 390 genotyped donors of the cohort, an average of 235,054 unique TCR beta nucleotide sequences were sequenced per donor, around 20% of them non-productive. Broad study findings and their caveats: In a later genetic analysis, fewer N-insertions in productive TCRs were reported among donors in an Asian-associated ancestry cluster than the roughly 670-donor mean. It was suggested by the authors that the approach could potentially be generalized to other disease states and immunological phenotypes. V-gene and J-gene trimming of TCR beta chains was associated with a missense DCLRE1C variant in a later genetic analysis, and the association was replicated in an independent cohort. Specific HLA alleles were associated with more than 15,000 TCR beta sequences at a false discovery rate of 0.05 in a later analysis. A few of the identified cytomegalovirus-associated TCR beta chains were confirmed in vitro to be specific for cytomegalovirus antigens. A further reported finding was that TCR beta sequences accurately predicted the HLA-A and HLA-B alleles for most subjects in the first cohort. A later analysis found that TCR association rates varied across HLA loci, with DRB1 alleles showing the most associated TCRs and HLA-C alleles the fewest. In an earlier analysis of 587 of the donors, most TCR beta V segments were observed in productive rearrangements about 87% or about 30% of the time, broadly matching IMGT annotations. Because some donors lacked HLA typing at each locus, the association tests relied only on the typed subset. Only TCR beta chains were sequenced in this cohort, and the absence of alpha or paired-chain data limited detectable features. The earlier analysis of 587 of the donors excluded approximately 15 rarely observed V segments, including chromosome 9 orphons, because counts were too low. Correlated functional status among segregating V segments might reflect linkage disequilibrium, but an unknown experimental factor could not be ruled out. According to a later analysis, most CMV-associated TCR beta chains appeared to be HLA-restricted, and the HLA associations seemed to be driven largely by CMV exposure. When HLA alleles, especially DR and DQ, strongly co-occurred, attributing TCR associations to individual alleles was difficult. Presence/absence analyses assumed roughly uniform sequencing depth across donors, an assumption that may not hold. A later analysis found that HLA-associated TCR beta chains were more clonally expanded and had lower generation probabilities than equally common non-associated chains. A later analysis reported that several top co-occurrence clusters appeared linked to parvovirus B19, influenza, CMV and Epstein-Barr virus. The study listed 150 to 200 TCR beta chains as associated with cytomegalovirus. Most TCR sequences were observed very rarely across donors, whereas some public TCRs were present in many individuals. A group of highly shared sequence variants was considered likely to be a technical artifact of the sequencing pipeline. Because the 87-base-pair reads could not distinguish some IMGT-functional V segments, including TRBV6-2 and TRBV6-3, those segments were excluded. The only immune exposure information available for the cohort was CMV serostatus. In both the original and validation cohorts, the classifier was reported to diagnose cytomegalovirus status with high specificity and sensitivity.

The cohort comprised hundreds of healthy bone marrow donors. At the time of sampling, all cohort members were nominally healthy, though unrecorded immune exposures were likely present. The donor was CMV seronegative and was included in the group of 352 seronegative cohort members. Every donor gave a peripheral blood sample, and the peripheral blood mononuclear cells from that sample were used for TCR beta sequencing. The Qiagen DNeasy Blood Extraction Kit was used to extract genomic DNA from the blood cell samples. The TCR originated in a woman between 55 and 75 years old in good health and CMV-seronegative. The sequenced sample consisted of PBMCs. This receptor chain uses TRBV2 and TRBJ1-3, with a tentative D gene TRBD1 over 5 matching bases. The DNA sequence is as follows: TGTGCCAGCCTCGGGACTTCTGGAAACACCATATATTTT. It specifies CASLGTSGNTIYF.